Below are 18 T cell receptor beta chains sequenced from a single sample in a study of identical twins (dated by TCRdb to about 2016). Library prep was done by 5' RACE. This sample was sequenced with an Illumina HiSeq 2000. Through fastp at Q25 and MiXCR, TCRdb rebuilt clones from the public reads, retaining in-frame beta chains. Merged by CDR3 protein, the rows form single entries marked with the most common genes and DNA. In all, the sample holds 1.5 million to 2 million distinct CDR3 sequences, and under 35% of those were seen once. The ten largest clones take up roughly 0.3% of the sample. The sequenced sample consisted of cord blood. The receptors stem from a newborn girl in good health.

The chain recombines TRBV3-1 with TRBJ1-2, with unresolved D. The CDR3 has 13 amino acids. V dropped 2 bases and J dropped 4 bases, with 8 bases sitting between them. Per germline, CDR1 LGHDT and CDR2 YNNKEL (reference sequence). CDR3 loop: CASSQRSPYGYTF. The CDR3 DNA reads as TGTGCCAGCAGCCAACGCAGCCCCTATGGCTACACCTTC.

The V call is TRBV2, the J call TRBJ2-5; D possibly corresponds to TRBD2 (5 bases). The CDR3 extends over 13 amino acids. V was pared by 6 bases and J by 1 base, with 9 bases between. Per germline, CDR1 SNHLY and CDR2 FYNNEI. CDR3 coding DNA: TGTGCCAGCAGGTATAGCGTCCAAGAGACCCAGTACTTC. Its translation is CASRYSVQETQYF.

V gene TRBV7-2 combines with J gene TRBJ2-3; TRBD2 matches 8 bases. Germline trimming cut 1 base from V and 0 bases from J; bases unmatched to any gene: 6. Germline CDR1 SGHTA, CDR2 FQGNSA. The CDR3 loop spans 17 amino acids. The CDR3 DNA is TGTGCCAGCAGCTTAGTAAGACTAGCGACTAGCACAGATACGCAGTATTTT. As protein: CASSLVRLATSTDTQYF.

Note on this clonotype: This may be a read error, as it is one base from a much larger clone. CDR3 nucleotide sequence: TGCAGGGCCGGGACTACCGACAATGAGCGGTTCTTC. Translation: CRAGTTDNERFF. This sequence joins TRBV29-1 and TRBJ2-1; TRBD2 matches 7 bases. The CDR3 consists of 12 residues. Germline-derived CDR1 and CDR2 are SQVTM and ANQGSEA.

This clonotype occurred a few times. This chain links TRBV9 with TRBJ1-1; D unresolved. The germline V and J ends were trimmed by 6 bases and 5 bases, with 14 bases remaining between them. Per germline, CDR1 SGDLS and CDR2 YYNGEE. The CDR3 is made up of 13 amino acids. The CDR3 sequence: CASTQGRGTEAFF. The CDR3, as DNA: TGTGCCAGCACTCAAGGGCGCGGGACTGAAGCTTTCTTT.

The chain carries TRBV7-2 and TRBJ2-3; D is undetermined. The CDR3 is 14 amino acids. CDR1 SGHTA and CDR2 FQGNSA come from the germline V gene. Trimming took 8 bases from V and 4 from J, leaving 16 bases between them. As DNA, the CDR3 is TGTGCCAGCGGGCAGACGCGGAGACCAGATACGCAGTATTTT. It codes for CASGQTRRPDTQYF.

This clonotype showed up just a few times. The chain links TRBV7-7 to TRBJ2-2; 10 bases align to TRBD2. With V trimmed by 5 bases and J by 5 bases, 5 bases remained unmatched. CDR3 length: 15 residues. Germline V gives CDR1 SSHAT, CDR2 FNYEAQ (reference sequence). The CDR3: CASSPMTSGTGELFF. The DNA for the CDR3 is TGTGCCAGCAGCCCGATGACTAGCGGGACCGGGGAGCTGTTTTTT.

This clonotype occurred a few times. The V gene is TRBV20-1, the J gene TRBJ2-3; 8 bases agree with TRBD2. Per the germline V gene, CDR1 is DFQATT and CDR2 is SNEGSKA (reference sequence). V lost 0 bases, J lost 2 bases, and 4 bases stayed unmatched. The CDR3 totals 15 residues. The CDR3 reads CSARDEAGDTDTQYF. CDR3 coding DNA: TGCAGTGCTAGAGATGAAGCGGGGGACACAGATACGCAGTATTTT.

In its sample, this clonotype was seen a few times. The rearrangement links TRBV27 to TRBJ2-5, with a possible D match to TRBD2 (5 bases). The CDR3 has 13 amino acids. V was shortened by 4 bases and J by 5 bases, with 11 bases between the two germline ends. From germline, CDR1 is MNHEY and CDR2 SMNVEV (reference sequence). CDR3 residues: CASSSSRGETQYF. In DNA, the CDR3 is TGTGCCAGCAGTTCCTCTAGAGGGGAGACCCAGTACTTC.

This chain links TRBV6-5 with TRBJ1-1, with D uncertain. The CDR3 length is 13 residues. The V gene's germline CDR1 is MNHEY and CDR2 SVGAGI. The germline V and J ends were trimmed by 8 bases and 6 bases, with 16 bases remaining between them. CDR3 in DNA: TGTGCCAGCTCCCTCGTCAGGACCTCTGAAGCTTTCTTT. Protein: CASSLVRTSEAFF.

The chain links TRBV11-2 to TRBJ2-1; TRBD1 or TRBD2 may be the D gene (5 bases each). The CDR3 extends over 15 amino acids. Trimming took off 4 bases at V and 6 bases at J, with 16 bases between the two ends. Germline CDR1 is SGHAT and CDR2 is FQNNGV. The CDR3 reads CASSSPGRAGNEQFF. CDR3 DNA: TGTGCCAGCAGCTCCCCTGGCAGGGCGGGCAATGAGCAGTTCTTC.

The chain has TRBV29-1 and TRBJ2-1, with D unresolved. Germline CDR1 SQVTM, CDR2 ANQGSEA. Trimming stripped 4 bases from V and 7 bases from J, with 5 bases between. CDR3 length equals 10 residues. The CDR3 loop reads CSVVWNEQFF. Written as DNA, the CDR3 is TGCAGCGTTGTTTGGAATGAGCAGTTCTTC.

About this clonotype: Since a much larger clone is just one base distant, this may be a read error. CDR3 in amino acids: CSVALQGDYEQYF. CDR3 DNA sequence: TGCAGCGTGGCGTTACAGGGTGATTACGAGCAGTACTTC. The V call is TRBV29-1, the J call TRBJ2-7; D possibly corresponds to TRBD1 (6 bases). Looked up from germline, CDR1 is SQVTM and CDR2 is ANQGSEA. CDR3 length: 13 amino acids. V lost 6 bases and J lost 4, with 16 bases in between.

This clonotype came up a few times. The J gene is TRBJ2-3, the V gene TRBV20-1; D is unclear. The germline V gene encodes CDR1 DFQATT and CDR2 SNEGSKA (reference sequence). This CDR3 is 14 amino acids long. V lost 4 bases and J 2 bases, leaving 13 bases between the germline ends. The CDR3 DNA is TGCAGTGCTAAAGGTCCATCTTACACAGATACGCAGTATTTT. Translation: CSAKGPSYTDTQYF.

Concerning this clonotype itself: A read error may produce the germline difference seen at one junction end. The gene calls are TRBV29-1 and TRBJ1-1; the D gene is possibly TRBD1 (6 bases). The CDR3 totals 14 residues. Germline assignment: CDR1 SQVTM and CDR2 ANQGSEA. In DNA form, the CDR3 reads TGCAGCGTCGAAGGGACACCCTCCAACACTGAAGCTTTCTTT. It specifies CSVEGTPSNTEAFF. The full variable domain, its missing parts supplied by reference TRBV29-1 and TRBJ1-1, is SAVISQKPSRDICQRGTSLTIQCQVDSQVTMMFWYRQQPGQSLTLIATANQGSEATYESGFVIDKFPISRPNLTFSTLTVSNMSPEDSSIYLCSVEGTPSNTEAFFGQGTRLTVV.

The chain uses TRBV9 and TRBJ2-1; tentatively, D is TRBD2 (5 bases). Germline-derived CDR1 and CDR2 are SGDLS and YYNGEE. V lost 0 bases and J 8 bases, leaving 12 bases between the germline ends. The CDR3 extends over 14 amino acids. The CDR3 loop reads CASSVDPAGDEQFF. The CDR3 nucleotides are TGTGCCAGCAGCGTAGATCCCGCGGGCGATGAGCAGTTCTTC.

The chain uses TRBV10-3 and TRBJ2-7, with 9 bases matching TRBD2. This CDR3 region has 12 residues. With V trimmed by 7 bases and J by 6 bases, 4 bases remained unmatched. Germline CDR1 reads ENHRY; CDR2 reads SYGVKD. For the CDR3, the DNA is TGTGCCATCAAGGGACTAGCAGGCGAGCAGTACTTC. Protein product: CAIKGLAGEQYF.

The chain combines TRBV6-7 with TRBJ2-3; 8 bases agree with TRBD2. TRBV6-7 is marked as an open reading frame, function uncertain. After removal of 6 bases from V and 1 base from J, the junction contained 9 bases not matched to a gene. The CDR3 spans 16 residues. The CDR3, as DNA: TGTGCCAGCAGAACCACCAAGCGGGAGTGCACAGATACGCAGTATTTT. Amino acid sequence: CASRTTKRECTDTQYF.